Given below is one T cell receptor (beta chain) in context. Its matching antigen is unknown. Some clones are missing from TCRdb's copy, which holds only in-frame ones; the method was immunoSEQ multiplex PCR. The sample contains 93,000 or so clones, 75% to 90% of which appear only once. This CDR3 has 14 residues. Trimming cost V 6 bases and J 3 bases; bases outside gene matches: 4. CDR1 and CDR2 (germline): MDHEN, SYDVKM. These data belong to a study of T cell responses to AZD1222 COVID-19 vaccine. Study-level findings and limits: Close to half of all spike-specific TCRs reportedly target regions of the variants that are unmutated.

The source material was peripheral blood, sampled on day 0 of AZD1222 vaccination. The source of this sequence is an adult in good health. This chain connects TRBV28 to TRBJ1-2; 10 positions match TRBD1. The CDR3 protein is CASRLGQGYYGYTF. The CDR3 DNA is TGTGCCAGCAGGTTGGGACAGGGGTACTATGGCTACACCTTC.